This T cell receptor (beta chain) derives from a study of regulatory T cells in long-lasting Graves disease (dated by TCRdb to about 2021). In terms of the full investigation: Antithyroid drugs had been taken for less than 3 months by newly diagnosed Graves' disease patients. Persistent Graves' disease patients were compared with newly diagnosed Graves' disease patients by peripheral blood TCR sequencing and RNA sequencing. A total of about 33 samples underwent TCR sequencing, from around 13 patients with persistent Graves' disease and roughly 20 patients with newly diagnosed Graves' disease. The study was registered as a clinical trial and conducted in China.

Based on the germline V gene, the CDR1 and CDR2 sequences are SNHLY and FYNNEI. From cysteine to phenylalanine, the CDR3 is 13 amino acids long. The sequence is cut down to CDR3 DNA, 39 bases in frame from base 1. This specimen's time point label, per the study, means: newly diagnosed GD, antithyroid drugs for less than 3 months. For both TCR sequencing and RNA sequencing, RNA was extracted from PBMCs using TRIzol. The diagnosis of Graves' disease followed American Thyroid Association guidelines. Patients were recruited from an endocrinology department in Xi'an, China. From each patient, approximately 9.9 milliliters of peripheral blood was collected into an EDTA anticoagulant tube. PBMCs were isolated by Ficoll Paque Plus density gradient separation without further T cell sorting. An Agilent 2100 Bioanalyzer and agarose gel were used to assess RNA quality, and a NanoDrop 2000 was used to measure RNA concentration.

The library was produced with multiplex PCR. Reads for this sample came from an Illumina HiSeq 4000. TCR beta libraries were built with iRepertoire HTBI primers and Arm-PCR amplification of CDR3 regions. PCR products were gel purified before sequencing. Processing in the source paper ran as follows. Gene usage analysis of CDR3 amino acid clonotypes used the roughly 62 TRBV and 11 to 15 TRBJ segments found across samples. COPE and FqMerger were used to merge filtered high-quality paired reads into contigs. BLAST was used to align contigs to IMGT TRBV, TRBD and TRBJ reference genes, and CDR3 was defined according to IMGT. Any clonotype with a frequency above 0.1% was counted as a highly expanded clone. Repertoire diversity was measured by Shannon entropy, and V-J evenness by the Gini coefficient. A clonotype was considered public if more than one individual shared it. Through fastp at Q25 and MiXCR, TCRdb rebuilt clones from the public reads, retaining in-frame beta chains. Each record represents a unique CDR3 protein, reported with the most common genes and DNA among its rows. TCRdb's processing, not the study's, gives the V and J calls here. The sample has 400,000 to 550,000 distinct CDR3 sequences on record, 15% of them singletons. Around 15% of the sample rests with the top ten.

Results the study describes overall, beyond this receptor: TRBV28, TRBJ1-2 and TRBJ2-5 were preferentially used in persistent disease, while TRBV20-1 and TRBJ2-1 were favored in newly diagnosed disease. Compared with newly diagnosed patients, patients with persistent Graves' disease had lower TCR Shannon entropy and fewer highly expanded clones, which suggests clonal expansion. Peripheral blood alone was examined, since thyroid tissue, which constituted the primary lesion, could not be accessed. Patients with persistent disease shared more public clonotypes (about 2,500) than newly diagnosed patients did (roughly 970). The authors acknowledged the small sample size as a limitation that may reduce accuracy. Only the TCR beta chain was sequenced and analyzed.

As to this clonotype: Its antigen remains undetermined. One end of the junction is discordant with germline, which a read error may explain.

The sample also formed part of further work on T cells in Graves' hyperthyroidism and ophthalmopathy. The second study also describes: Graves' hyperthyroidism was defined as stable when no progression to ophthalmopathy occurred over 18 months of follow-up. Hyperthyroidism patients were aged 18 to 65 years and newly diagnosed, with disease duration of less than 2 months. Patients with uncontrolled infections, other autoimmune diseases, pregnancy or lactation were excluded. Diagnoses were established on the basis of clinical symptoms, serum thyroxine and TRAb, thyroid ultrasound, and orbital computed tomography. The TCR CDR3 was subjected to a first round of RT-PCR using the HTBI primer set and the Qiagen OneStep RT-PCR kit. Most expanded thyroid clonotypes (frequency above 0.001) were also detected in blood, suggesting blood repertoires may reflect thyroid immune responses. Ophthalmopathy was separated from stable hyperthyroidism by a 13 V-J signature model, with just over 85% sensitivity and around 81% specificity obtained in cross-validation and 80%/75% obtained in testing. In validation, the model predicted progression to ophthalmopathy a median of roughly 6.5 months before onset, with 70% to 71% sensitivity and 72.22% specificity. A discovery cohort of fewer than 110 patients, roughly 40 with Graves' ophthalmopathy and under 60 with stable Graves' hyperthyroidism, was used to find distinguishing TCR V-J signatures. Prospective prediction of ophthalmopathy was tested in an independent validation cohort of 18 to 20 hyperthyroidism patients and some 17 patients who later progressed to ophthalmopathy. For training and testing, the 100 or so patients in the discovery cohort were randomly divided in a 7:3 ratio. In addition, the study compared T-cell repertoires in thyroid tissue and in blood from roughly six Graves' hyperthyroidism patients. Once sampling was done, hyperthyroidism patients were given methimazole at a starting dose of 30 mg daily, whereas ophthalmopathy patients were given high-dose intravenous methylprednisolone. The libraries were constructed in a second round of multiplex PCR and then size-selected and purified. Sequencing of the libraries was done on an Illumina HiSeq2000 using paired-end 100 bp reads. SOAPnuke was used to process the raw data, throwing out any read that contained adapters or uncalled bases, had a mean Phred below 15, or lacked an exact constant-primer or identifier match. High-quality paired reads were merged using COPE v1.2.5, and each unique nucleotide sequence was defined as a clonotype. MiTCR v1.1 was used to align clonotypes to the IMGT TRBV, TRBD and TRBJ reference segments. Only V-J combinations with frequency above 0.0001, covering 99% to 99.2% of repertoires, were analysed. A TCS score was defined as the ratio between F50 (clonal expansion) and ExV (chaos), using BLOSUM62-based TCRdist between CDR3 peptides within each V-J. Welch's t-statistics and random forest reduced roughly 500 V-J features to roughly 13, which were used in a naive Bayes classifier (R e1071). Sample size was not statistically predetermined, and investigators were not blinded to group allocation. The paper describes TCR Vbeta CDR3 sequencing of 135 peripheral blood samples, made up of 43 ophthalmopathy patients, 70 to 75 hyperthyroidism patients and some 17 progressor patients.

Here the sequenced sample was peripheral blood mononuclear cells (PBMCs), taken at new diagnosis, from a patient treated with antithyroid drugs. The TCR was taken from a woman in her thirties with Graves disease. Donor details come from another sample of the same person, matched by shared clones. The rearranged segments are TRBV2 and TRBJ2-1; TRBD2 could be the D gene, as 5 bases match. The CDR3 sequence is CAGSGLSYNEQFF. The DNA reads TGTGCCGGCAGTGGACTGTCCTACAATGAGCAGTTCTTC.